This is a list of T cell receptor beta chains from one sample in a study of blood T cell repertoires in COVID-19. TCRdb keeps only in-frame clones here, not all; method: immunoSEQ multiplex PCR. The sample has tens of thousands of clones, over 75% seen once. Source material: peripheral blood. All receptors come from a man aged 50 to 59 with active COVID-19. CDR3s include the opening cysteine and the closing phenylalanine or tryptophan. A D gene is named only where the DNA matches it firmly. Expanded clones are given a class, and other clones once, few, many or no size at all.

v_call: TRBV5-4; d_call: -; clone_size: -; j_call: TRBJ1-6; cdr3_aa: CASSSDTLLNSPLHF; cdr3_nt: TGTGCCAGCAGCTCAGACACTTTACTTAATTCACCCCTCCACTTT
v_call: TRBV19; d_call: -; clone_size: -; j_call: TRBJ1-5; cdr3_aa: CASSIMGLNQPQHF; cdr3_nt: TGTGCCAGTAGTATAATGGGCCTCAATCAGCCCCAGCATTTT
v_call: TRBV12-3/TRBV12-4; d_call: -; clone_size: -; j_call: TRBJ1-2; cdr3_aa: CASRLGGLHGYTF; cdr3_nt: TGTGCCAGCAGACTAGGAGGGCTCCATGGCTACACCTTC
v_call: TRBV12-3/TRBV12-4; d_call: TRBD1; clone_size: -; j_call: TRBJ1-2; cdr3_aa: CASSRQGVYGYTF; cdr3_nt: TGTGCCAGCAGTCGACAGGGGGTCTATGGCTACACCTTC
v_call: TRBV2; d_call: -; clone_size: -; j_call: TRBJ1-2; cdr3_aa: CASTTGPNYGYTF; cdr3_nt: TGTGCCAGCACAACAGGTCCTAACTATGGCTACACCTTC
v_call: TRBV12-3/TRBV12-4; d_call: -; clone_size: -; j_call: TRBJ1-1; cdr3_aa: CASSQLGGEKAFF; cdr3_nt: TGTGCCAGCAGCCAGCTGGGGGGTGAAAAAGCTTTCTTT
v_call: TRBV7-2; d_call: -; clone_size: -; j_call: TRBJ1-2; cdr3_aa: CASSPLGQFGHGYTF; cdr3_nt: TGTGCCAGCAGCCCTCTGGGGCAATTTGGGCATGGCTACACCTTC
v_call: TRBV30; d_call: -; clone_size: -; j_call: TRBJ2-3; cdr3_aa: CAWTQGNTDTQYF; cdr3_nt: TGTGCCTGGACCCAGGGGAACACAGATACGCAGTATTTT
v_call: TRBV7-3; d_call: TRBD1; clone_size: -; j_call: TRBJ1-1; cdr3_aa: CASSLNRGLGTEAFF; cdr3_nt: TGTGCCAGCAGCTTAAACAGGGGATTGGGCACTGAAGCTTTCTTT
v_call: TRBV3-1/TRBV3-2; d_call: TRBD2; clone_size: -; j_call: TRBJ2-7; cdr3_aa: CASSQGTSGANYEQYF; cdr3_nt: TGTGCCAGCAGCCAAGGGACTAGCGGGGCGAACTACGAGCAGTACTTC
v_call: TRBV3-1/TRBV3-2; d_call: -; clone_size: medium-sized; j_call: TRBJ2-5; cdr3_aa: CASSLQGGKETQYF; cdr3_nt: TGTGCCAGCAGCTTACAGGGCGGTAAGGAGACCCAGTACTTC
v_call: TRBV5-1; d_call: -; clone_size: -; j_call: TRBJ2-7; cdr3_aa: CASSPGRGSNEQYF; cdr3_nt: TGCGCCAGCAGCCCCGGTAGAGGCAGTAACGAGCAGTACTTC
v_call: TRBV5-4; d_call: TRBD1; clone_size: -; j_call: TRBJ2-5; cdr3_aa: CASSLTGTGGSETQYF; cdr3_nt: TGTGCCAGCAGCTTGACCGGGACAGGGGGGTCGGAGACCCAGTACTTC
v_call: TRBV5-4; d_call: TRBD2; clone_size: -; j_call: TRBJ2-2; cdr3_aa: CASRPFGGTGELFF; cdr3_nt: TGTGCCAGCAGACCCTTCGGGGGGACCGGGGAGCTGTTTTTT
v_call: TRBV4-1; d_call: -; clone_size: -; j_call: TRBJ1-2; cdr3_aa: CASSLLSLGEAYGYTF; cdr3_nt: TGCGCCAGCAGCCTCCTATCCTTGGGGGAGGCATATGGCTACACCTTC
v_call: TRBV30; d_call: -; clone_size: -; j_call: TRBJ2-7; cdr3_aa: CAWSVQAYEQYF; cdr3_nt: TGTGCCTGGAGTGTCCAGGCCTACGAGCAGTACTTC
v_call: TRBV5-1; d_call: TRBD1; clone_size: -; j_call: TRBJ1-1; cdr3_aa: CASSGQGAGNTEAFF; cdr3_nt: TGCGCCAGCAGCGGCCAGGGGGCTGGGAACACTGAAGCTTTCTTT